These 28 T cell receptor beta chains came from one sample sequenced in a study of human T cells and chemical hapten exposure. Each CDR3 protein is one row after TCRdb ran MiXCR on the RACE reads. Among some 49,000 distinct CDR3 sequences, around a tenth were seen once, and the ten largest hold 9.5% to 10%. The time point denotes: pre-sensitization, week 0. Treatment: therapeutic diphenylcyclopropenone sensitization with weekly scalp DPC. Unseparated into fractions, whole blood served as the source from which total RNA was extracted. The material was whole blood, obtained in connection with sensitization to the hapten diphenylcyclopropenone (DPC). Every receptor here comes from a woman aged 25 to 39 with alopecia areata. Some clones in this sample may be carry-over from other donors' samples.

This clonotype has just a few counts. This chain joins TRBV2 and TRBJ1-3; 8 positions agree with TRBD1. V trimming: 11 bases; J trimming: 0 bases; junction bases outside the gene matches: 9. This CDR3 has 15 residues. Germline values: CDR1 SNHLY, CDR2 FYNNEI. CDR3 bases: TGTGCCGGATTTTTGACAGGGGACTCTGGAAACACCATATATTTT. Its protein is CAGFLTGDSGNTIYF.

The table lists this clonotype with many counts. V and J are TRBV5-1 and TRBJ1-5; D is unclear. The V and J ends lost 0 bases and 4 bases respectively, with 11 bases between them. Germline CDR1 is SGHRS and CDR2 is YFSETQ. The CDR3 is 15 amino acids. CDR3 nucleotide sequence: TGCGCCAGCAGCTTGGACCCCGGGCCTAATCAGCCCCAGCATTTT. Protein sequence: CASSLDPGPNQPQHF.

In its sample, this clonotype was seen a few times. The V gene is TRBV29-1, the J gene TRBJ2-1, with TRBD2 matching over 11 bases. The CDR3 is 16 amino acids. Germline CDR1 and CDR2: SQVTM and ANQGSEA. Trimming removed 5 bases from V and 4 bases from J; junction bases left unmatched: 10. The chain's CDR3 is CSVLSGGGRGYNEQFF. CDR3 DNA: TGCAGCGTTCTTAGCGGGGGGGGAAGAGGGTACAATGAGCAGTTCTTC.

The CDR3 DNA reads TGTGCGATCTCCCCCCGGGGCTTAGCGGGGGGATCCTACGAGCAGTACTTC. Amino acids: CAISPRGLAGGSYEQYF. The chain has TRBV28 and TRBJ2-7; 10 bases align to TRBD2. The CDR3 has 17 amino acids. Germline-derived CDR1 and CDR2 are MDHEN and SYDVKM.

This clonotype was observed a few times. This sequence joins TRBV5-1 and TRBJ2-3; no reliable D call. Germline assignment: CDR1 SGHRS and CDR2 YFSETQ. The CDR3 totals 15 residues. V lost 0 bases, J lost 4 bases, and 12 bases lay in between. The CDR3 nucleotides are TGCGCCAGCAGCTTGGAGGACCGAACTTCAGATACGCAGTATTTT. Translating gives CASSLEDRTSDTQYF.

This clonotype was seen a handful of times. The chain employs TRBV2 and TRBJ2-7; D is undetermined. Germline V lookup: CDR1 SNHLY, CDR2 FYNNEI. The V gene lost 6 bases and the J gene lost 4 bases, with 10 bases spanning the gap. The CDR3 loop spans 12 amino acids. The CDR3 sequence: CASRGIGYEQYF. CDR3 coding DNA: TGTGCCAGCAGGGGAATTGGTTACGAGCAGTACTTC.

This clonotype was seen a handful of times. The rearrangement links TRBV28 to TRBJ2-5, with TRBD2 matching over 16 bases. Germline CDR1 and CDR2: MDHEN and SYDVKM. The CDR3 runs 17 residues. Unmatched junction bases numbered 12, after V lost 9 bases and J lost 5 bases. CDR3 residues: CASTPPGLAGGLETQYF. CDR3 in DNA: TGTGCCAGTACCCCTCCGGGACTAGCGGGGGGGCTCGAGACCCAGTACTTC.

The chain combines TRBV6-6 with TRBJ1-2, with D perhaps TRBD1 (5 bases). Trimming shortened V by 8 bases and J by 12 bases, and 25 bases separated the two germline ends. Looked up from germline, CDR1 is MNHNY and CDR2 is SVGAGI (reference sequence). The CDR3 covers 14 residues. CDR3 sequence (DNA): TGTGCCAGCCTCCAGGGTCAGACAGCTGGAGGCGACACCTTC. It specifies CASLQGQTAGGDTF.

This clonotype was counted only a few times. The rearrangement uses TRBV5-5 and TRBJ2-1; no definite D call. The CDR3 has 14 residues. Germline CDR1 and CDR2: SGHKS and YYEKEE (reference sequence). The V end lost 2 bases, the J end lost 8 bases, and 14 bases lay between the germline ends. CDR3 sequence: CASSFSGAWDEQFF. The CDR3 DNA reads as TGTGCCAGCAGCTTTTCTGGAGCCTGGGATGAGCAGTTCTTC.

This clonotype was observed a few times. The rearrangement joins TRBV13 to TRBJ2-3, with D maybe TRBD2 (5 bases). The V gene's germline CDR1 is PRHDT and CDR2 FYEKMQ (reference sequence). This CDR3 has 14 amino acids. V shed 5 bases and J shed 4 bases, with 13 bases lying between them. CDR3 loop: CASSPAGLADTQYF. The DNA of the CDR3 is TGTGCCAGCAGCCCGGCCGGACTTGCAGATACGCAGTATTTT.

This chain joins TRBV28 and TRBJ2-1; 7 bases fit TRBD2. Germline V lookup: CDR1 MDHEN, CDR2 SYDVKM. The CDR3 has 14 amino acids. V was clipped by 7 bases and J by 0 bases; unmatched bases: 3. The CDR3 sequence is CASTPGGSYNEQFF. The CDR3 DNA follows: TGTGCCAGCACCCCGGGGGGCTCCTACAATGAGCAGTTCTTC.

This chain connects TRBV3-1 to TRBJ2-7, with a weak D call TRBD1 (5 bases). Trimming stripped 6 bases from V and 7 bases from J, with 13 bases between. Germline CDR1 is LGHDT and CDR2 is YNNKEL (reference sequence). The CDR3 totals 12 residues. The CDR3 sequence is CASSQGRREQYF. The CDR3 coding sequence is TGTGCCAGCAGTCAGGGCCGACGGGAGCAGTACTTC.

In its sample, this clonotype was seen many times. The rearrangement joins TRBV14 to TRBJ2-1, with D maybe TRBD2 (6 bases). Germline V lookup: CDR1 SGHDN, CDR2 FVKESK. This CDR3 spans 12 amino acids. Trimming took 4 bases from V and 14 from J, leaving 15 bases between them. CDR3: CASSPGLLEKFF. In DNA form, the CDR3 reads TGTGCCAGCAGCCCGGGACTCCTCGAGAAGTTCTTC.

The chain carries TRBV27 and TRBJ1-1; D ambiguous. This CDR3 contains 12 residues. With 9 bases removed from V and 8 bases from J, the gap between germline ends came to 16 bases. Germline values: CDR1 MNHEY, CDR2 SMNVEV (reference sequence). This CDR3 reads CASSQWGGEAFF. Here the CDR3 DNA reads TGTGCCAGTTCTCAATGGGGTGGGGAAGCTTTCTTT.

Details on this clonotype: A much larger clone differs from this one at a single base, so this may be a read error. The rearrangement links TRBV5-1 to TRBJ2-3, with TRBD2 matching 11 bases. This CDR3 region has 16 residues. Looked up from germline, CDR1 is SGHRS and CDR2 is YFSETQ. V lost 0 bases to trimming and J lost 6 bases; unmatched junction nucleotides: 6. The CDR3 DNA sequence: TGCGCCAGCAGCTTGGGGATAGCGGGGGGGCGGGATACGCAGTATTTT. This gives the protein CASSLGIAGGRDTQYF.

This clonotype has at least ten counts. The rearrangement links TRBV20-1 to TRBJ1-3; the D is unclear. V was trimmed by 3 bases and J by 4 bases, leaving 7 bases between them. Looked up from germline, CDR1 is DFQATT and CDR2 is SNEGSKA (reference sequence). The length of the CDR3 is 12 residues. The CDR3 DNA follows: TGCAGTGCTAGCGGGCCGGGAAACACCATATATTTT. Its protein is CSASGPGNTIYF.

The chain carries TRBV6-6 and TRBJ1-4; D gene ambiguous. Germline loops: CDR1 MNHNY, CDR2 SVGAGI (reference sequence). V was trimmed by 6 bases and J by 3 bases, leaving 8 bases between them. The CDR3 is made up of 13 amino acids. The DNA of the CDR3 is TGTGCCAGCAGAAGAAGGGCTAATGAAAAACTGTTTTTT. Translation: CASRRRANEKLFF.

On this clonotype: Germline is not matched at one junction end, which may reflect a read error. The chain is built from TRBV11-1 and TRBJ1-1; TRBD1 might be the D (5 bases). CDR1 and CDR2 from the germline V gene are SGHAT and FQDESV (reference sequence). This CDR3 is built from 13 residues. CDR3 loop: CASSRQLNAEAFF. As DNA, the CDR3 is TGTGCCAGCAGCCGACAGCTGAACGCTGAAGCTTTCTTT. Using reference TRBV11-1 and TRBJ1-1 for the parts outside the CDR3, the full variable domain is EAEVAQSPRYKITEKSQAVAFWCDPISGHATLYWYRQILGQGPELLVQFQDESVVDDSQLPKDRFSAERLKGVDSTLKIQPAELGDSAMYLCASSRQLNAEAFFGQGTRLTVV.

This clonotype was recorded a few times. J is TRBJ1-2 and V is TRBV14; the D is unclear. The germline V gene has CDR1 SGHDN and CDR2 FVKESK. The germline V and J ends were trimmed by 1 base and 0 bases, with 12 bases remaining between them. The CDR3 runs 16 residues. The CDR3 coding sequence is TGTGCCAGCAGCCAAGGAATGACACCCCCTAACTATGGCTACACCTTC. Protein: CASSQGMTPPNYGYTF.

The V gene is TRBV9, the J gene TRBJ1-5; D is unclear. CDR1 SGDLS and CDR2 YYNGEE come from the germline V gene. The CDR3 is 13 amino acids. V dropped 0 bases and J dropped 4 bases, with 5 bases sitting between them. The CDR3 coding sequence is TGTGCCAGCAGCGTAGATGGAAATCAGCCCCAGCATTTT. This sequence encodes CASSVDGNQPQHF.

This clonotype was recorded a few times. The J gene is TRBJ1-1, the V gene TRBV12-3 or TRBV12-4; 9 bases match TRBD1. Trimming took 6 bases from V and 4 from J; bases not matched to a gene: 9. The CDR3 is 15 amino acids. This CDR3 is CASRPVQGAGTEAFF. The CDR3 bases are TGTGCCAGCAGACCAGTACAGGGGGCGGGCACTGAAGCTTTCTTT.

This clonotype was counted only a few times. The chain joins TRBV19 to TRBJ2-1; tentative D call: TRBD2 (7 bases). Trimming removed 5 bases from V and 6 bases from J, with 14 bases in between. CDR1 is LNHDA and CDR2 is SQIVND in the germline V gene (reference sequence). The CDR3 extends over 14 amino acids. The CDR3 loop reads CASSGTGRVNEQFF. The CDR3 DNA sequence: TGTGCCAGTAGTGGCACAGGGAGGGTCAATGAGCAGTTCTTC. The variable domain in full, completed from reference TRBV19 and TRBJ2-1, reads DGGITQSPKYLFRKEGQNVTLSCEQNLNHDAMYWYRQDPGQGLRLIYYSQIVNDFQKGDIAEGYSVSREKKESFPLTVTSAQKNPTAFYLCASSGTGRVNEQFFGPGTRLTVL.

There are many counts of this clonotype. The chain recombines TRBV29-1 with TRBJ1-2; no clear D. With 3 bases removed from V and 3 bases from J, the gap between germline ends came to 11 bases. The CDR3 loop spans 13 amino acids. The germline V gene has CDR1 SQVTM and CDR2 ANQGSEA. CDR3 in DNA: TGCAGCGTTGATGAAGGGTCGCACTATGGCTACACCTTC. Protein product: CSVDEGSHYGYTF.

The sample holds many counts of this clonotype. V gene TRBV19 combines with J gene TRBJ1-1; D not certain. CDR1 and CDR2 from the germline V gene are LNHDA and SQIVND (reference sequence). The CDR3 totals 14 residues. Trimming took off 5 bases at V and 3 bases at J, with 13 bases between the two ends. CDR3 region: CASSGPGSDTEAFF. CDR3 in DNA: TGTGCCAGTAGTGGACCAGGTAGCGACACTGAAGCTTTCTTT. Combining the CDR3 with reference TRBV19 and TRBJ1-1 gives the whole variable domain DGGITQSPKYLFRKEGQNVTLSCEQNLNHDAMYWYRQDPGQGLRLIYYSQIVNDFQKGDIAEGYSVSREKKESFPLTVTSAQKNPTAFYLCASSGPGSDTEAFFGQGTRLTVV.

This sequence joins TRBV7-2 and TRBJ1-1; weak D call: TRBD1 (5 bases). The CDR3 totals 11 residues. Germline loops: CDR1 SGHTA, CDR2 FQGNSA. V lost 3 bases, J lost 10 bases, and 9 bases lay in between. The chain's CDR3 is CASSFNRGAFF. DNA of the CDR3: TGTGCCAGCAGCTTCAATAGGGGAGCTTTCTTT.

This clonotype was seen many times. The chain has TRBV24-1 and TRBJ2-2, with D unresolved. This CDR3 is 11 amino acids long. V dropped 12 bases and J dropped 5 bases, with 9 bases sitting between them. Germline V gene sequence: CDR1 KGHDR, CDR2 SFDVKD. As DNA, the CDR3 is TGTGCCGTCAACCCGACCGGGGAGCTGTTTTTT. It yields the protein CAVNPTGELFF.

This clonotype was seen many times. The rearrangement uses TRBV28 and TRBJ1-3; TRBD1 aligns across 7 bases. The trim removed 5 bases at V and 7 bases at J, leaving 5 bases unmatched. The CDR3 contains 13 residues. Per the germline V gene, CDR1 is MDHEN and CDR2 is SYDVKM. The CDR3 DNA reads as TGTGCCAGCAGTAAGGGACAGAGGAACACCATATATTTT. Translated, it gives CASSKGQRNTIYF.

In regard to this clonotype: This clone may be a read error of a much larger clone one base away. CDR3 bases: TGTGCCAGCAGCTTAGAACCGAACACTGAAGCTTTCTTT. Protein product: CASSLEPNTEAFF. This chain links TRBV7-2 with TRBJ1-1; no clear D. The CDR3 spans 13 residues. The V end was cut by 1 base, the J end by 1 base, with 4 bases between. CDR1 SGHTA and CDR2 FQGNSA come from the germline V gene. Complete variable domain (other parts from reference TRBV7-2 and TRBJ1-1): GAGVSQSPSNKVTEKGKDVELRCDPISGHTALYWYRQSLGQGLEFLIYFQGNSAPDKSGLPSDRFSAERTGGSVSTLTIQRTQQEDSAVYLCASSLEPNTEAFFGQGTRLTVV.